These 31 T cell receptor beta chains were sequenced from one sample in a study of radiotherapy plus CTLA-4 blockade in lung cancer. TCRdb keeps only in-frame clones here, not all; method: immunoSEQ multiplex PCR. Of approximately 40,000 clones listed, around 86% are singletons. The sequencing here drew on peripheral blood, taken from a patient treated with radiotherapy plus ipilimumab. These receptors were taken from a human donor with non-small cell lung cancer whose response to radiotherapy plus ipilimumab could not be evaluated.

The genes are TRBV5-1 and TRBJ2-1, with 8 bases lining up with TRBD1. Trimming at V came to 1 base and at J to 5 bases, leaving 8 bases not matched to a gene. The CDR3 length is 16 residues. Germline CDR1 reads SGHRS; CDR2 reads YFSETQ. CDR3 sequence: CASSLHSGQGDNEQFF. The CDR3, as DNA: TGCGCCAGCAGCTTGCACTCCGGACAGGGCGACAATGAGCAGTTCTTC.

The chain employs TRBV4-2 and TRBJ1-5; D call uncertain. Germline-derived CDR1 and CDR2 are LGHNA and YNFKEQ. This CDR3 has 13 amino acids. Deletions cut 4 bases from V and 5 bases from J, with 9 bases between. The CDR3 here is CASSPERDQPQHF. DNA for the CDR3: TGTGCCAGCAGCCCTGAGAGGGATCAGCCCCAGCATTTT.

The chain employs TRBV11-2 and TRBJ2-5; no firm D call. V lost 3 bases, J lost 0 bases, and 5 bases lay in between. The CDR3 sequence is 13 residues long. Germline V gives CDR1 SGHAT, CDR2 FQNNGV. The DNA of the CDR3 is TGTGCCAGCAGCTTCGGGTACCAAGAGACCCAGTACTTC. Protein: CASSFGYQETQYF.

This clone showed up just a few times. The chain combines TRBV18 with TRBJ2-5; 8 bases fit TRBD1. There are 13 residues in the CDR3. Germline V gene sequence: CDR1 KGHSH, CDR2 LQKENI. After removal of 6 bases from V and 5 bases from J, the junction contained 5 bases not matched to a gene. Written as DNA, the CDR3 is TGTGCCAGCTCGCAGGGGGCACGGGAGACCCAGTACTTC. This encodes CASSQGARETQYF.

V usage is TRBV11-3 and J usage is TRBJ2-7, with 8 bases aligning to TRBD1. The germline V gene has CDR1 SGHNT and CDR2 YENEEA. This CDR3 spans 18 amino acids. The ends lost 1 base at V and 2 bases at J; junction bases unmatched: 13. The CDR3 DNA reads as TGTGCCAGCAGCTTAGGTCCCCTCGGACAGGGTATCGCCTACGAGCAGTACTTC. This translates into CASSLGPLGQGIAYEQYF.

The table lists this clone with a few counts. Germline is not matched at one junction end, which may reflect a read error. CDR3 protein: CASSFGGATNEKLLF. The CDR3 coding sequence is TGTGCCAGCAGTTTCGGGGGGGCAACTAATGAAAAACTGCTTTTT. This rearrangement joins TRBV5-5 to TRBJ1-4; a weak D match, TRBD1 (6 bases). Germline assignment: CDR1 SGHKS and CDR2 YYEKEE (reference sequence). The CDR3 is 15 residues long.

The V gene is TRBV7-2, the J gene TRBJ2-2; D gene unclear. The germline gives CDR1 SGHTA, CDR2 FQGNSA. The CDR3 is 14 amino acids. V was pared by 3 bases and J by 0 bases, with 5 bases between. CDR3 loop: CASSFPTNTGELFF. In DNA, the CDR3 is TGTGCCAGCAGCTTCCCTACGAACACCGGGGAGCTGTTTTTT. The full variable domain, with the rest looked up from reference TRBV7-2 and TRBJ2-2, is GAGVSQSPSNKVTEKGKDVELRCDPISGHTALYWYRQSLGQGLEFLIYFQGNSAPDKSGLPSDRFSAERTGGSVSTLTIQRTQQEDSAVYLCASSFPTNTGELFFGEGSRLTVL.

The V gene is TRBV5-5, the J gene TRBJ2-1, with 9 nucleotides matching TRBD2. The V and J ends lost 6 bases and 7 bases, in that order; junction bases with no gene match: 14. The CDR3 length is 16 residues. Germline V gene data show CDR1 as SGHKS and CDR2 as YYEKEE (reference sequence). The CDR3 DNA follows: TGTGCCAGCACCTCGGGGGTTAGCGGGAGAAGGAATGAGCAGTTCTTC. It yields the protein CASTSGVSGRRNEQFF. The complete variable domain, with remaining parts taken from reference TRBV5-5 and TRBJ2-1, reads DAGVTQSPTHLIKTRGQQVTLRCSPISGHKSVSWYQQVLGQGPQFIFQYYEKEERGRGNFPDRFSARQFPNYSSELNVNALLLGDSALYLCASTSGVSGRRNEQFFGPGTRLTVL.

This clone was seen just once. The chain recombines TRBV28 with TRBJ2-3; D unresolved. The CDR3 spans 14 residues. The V end was cut by 1 base, the J end by 2 bases, with 7 bases between. Germline V lookup: CDR1 MDHEN, CDR2 SYDVKM. This CDR3 reads CASSLSLDTDTQYF. Written as DNA, the CDR3 is TGTGCCAGCAGTTTATCACTTGACACAGATACGCAGTATTTT. The full variable domain, its missing parts supplied by reference TRBV28 and TRBJ2-3, is DVKVTQSSRYLVKRTGEKVFLECVQDMDHENMFWYRQDPGLGLRLIYFSYDVKMKEKGDIPEGYSVSREKKERFSLILESASTNQTSMYLCASSLSLDTDTQYFGPGTRLTVL.

This chain connects TRBV5-4 to TRBJ1-2; D possibly corresponds to TRBD1 (6 bases). The CDR3 runs to 17 residues. Germline V gene lookup returns CDR1 SGHNT and CDR2 YYREEE (reference sequence). V lost 4 bases and J lost 5, with 24 bases in between. This CDR3 is CASSQGSVRLGTYGYTF. Here the CDR3 DNA reads TGTGCCAGCAGCCAGGGGTCGGTGAGGTTAGGCACATATGGCTACACCTTC.

This sequence joins TRBV6-4 and TRBJ1-1; no firm D call. V was shortened by 2 bases and J by 1 base, with 8 bases between the two germline ends. The CDR3 is 14 residues long. Germline loops: CDR1 MRHNA, CDR2 SNTAGT. CDR3 region: CASSDVGRNTEAFF. The CDR3 coding sequence is TGTGCCAGCAGTGACGTTGGGAGGAACACTGAAGCTTTCTTT.

The chain couples TRBV11-2 to TRBJ1-5, with 10 bases that match TRBD1. The V and J ends lost 3 bases and 1 base, in that order; junction bases with no gene match: 9. There are 18 residues in the CDR3. CDR1 SGHAT and CDR2 FQNNGV come from the germline V gene. The CDR3 DNA sequence: TGTGCCAGCAGCTTCCCTCGGGGACAGGGGTACAGCAATCAGCCCCAGCATTTT. Its protein is CASSFPRGQGYSNQPQHF.

This clone was found a few times. The chain employs TRBV6-5 and TRBJ1-3; D perhaps matches TRBD1 (5 bases). Germline V gene data show CDR1 as MNHEY and CDR2 as SVGAGI. V shed 6 bases and J shed 2 bases, with 11 bases lying between them. The CDR3 totals 14 residues. CDR3 nucleotide sequence: TGTGCCAGCAGGGGGCAAGTTGCTGGAAACACCATATATTTT. As protein: CASRGQVAGNTIYF.

The chain has TRBV6-5 and TRBJ1-5; D unresolved. This CDR3 contains 13 residues. CDR1 MNHEY and CDR2 SVGAGI come from the germline V gene. Trimming shortened V by 6 bases and J by 5 bases, and 11 bases separated the two germline ends. CDR3 region: CASSLGVYQPQHF. The CDR3 nucleotides read TGTGCCAGCAGCCTCGGGGTATATCAGCCCCAGCATTTT.

The V gene is TRBV6-1, the J gene TRBJ1-2, with 10 bases aligning to TRBD1. The V and J ends lost 8 bases and 12 bases, in that order; junction bases with no gene match: 9. Germline CDR1 reads MNHNS; CDR2 reads SASEGT. The CDR3 totals 12 residues. This chain's CDR3 is CASARDRGLNTF. CDR3 sequence (DNA): TGTGCCAGCGCCCGGGACAGGGGCCTTAACACCTTC.

The chain combines TRBV28 with TRBJ1-2; D perhaps matches TRBD1 (6 bases). Trimming removed 5 bases at V and 4 bases at J, with 8 bases between. The CDR3 is made up of 12 amino acids. The germline V gene encodes CDR1 MDHEN and CDR2 SYDVKM. DNA of the CDR3: TGTGCCAGCAGTACAGGGCGCTATGGCTACACCTTC. This codes for CASSTGRYGYTF.

This chain joins TRBV7-9 and TRBJ1-1, with D possibly matching TRBD1 (6 bases). CDR1 is SEHNR, CDR2 FQNEAQ, per germline (reference sequence). The length of the CDR3 is 15 residues. The V and J ends lost 0 bases and 5 bases respectively, with 13 bases between them. DNA for the CDR3: TGTGCCAGCAGCTTAGCGCAGGGGCTGGGTACTGAAGCTTTCTTT. It specifies CASSLAQGLGTEAFF.

J is TRBJ2-2 and V is TRBV5-5, with unresolved D. CDR1 is SGHKS and CDR2 is YYEKEE in the germline V gene (reference sequence). This CDR3 has 12 residues. V lost 4 bases to trimming and J lost 2 bases, with 3 bases between them. The CDR3 DNA reads TGTGCCAGCAGCCCTAACACCGGGGAGCTGTTTTTT. It translates to CASSPNTGELFF.

The rearrangement joins TRBV5-1 to TRBJ2-1, with 11 bases lining up with TRBD1. There are 15 residues in the CDR3. V lost 4 bases, J lost 6 bases, and 6 bases stayed unmatched. Germline CDR1 SGHRS, CDR2 YFSETQ. In DNA form, the CDR3 reads TGCGCCAGCAGCGACCGGGACAGGGGGGTCAATGAGCAGTTCTTC. Amino acid sequence: CASSDRDRGVNEQFF.

This clone has just one count. This chain uses TRBV10-1 with TRBJ2-7; maybe TRBD1 (6 bases). This CDR3 comprises 12 residues. Germline loops: CDR1 WNHNN, CDR2 SYGVQD (reference sequence). V lost 3 bases to trimming and J lost 12 bases, with 15 bases between them. In nucleotides, the CDR3 is TGCGCCAGCAGTGATCGACAGGTCCCACGGTACTTC. Its translation: CASSDRQVPRYF.

This clone was detected a few times. V and J are TRBV5-1 and TRBJ1-1; no reliable D call. Trimming shortened V by 4 bases and J by 11 bases, and 18 bases separated the two germline ends. Germline values: CDR1 SGHRS, CDR2 YFSETQ. The CDR3 length is 13 residues. The CDR3 region has the DNA TGCGCCAGCAGCGTCCAGAGGTCCCACGAGGCTTTCTTT. Its protein is CASSVQRSHEAFF.

This clone appeared a single time. The chain is built from TRBV6-6 and TRBJ1-2; D is perhaps TRBD1 (5 bases). Per the germline V gene, CDR1 is MNHNY and CDR2 is SVGAGI (reference sequence). The CDR3 covers 16 residues. The V and J ends lost 6 bases and 2 bases respectively, with 19 bases between them. The CDR3 sequence is CASRTPGTKLNYGYTF. CDR3 sequence (DNA): TGTGCCAGCAGGACTCCCGGGACTAAGCTAAACTATGGCTACACCTTC.

The chain has TRBV11-2 and TRBJ2-1; 9 bases map to TRBD1. The length of the CDR3 is 15 residues. J was trimmed by 7 bases and V by 5 bases; bases with no gene match: 9. The germline V gene encodes CDR1 SGHAT and CDR2 FQNNGV. The CDR3 nucleotides read TGTGCCAGCAGCCGTAACACAGGGGGCGGGAATGAGCAGTTCTTC. As protein: CASSRNTGGGNEQFF.

This rearrangement joins TRBV14 to TRBJ1-6, with 8 bases identical to TRBD1. Germline values: CDR1 SGHDN, CDR2 FVKESK. Germline trimming cut 3 bases from V and 7 bases from J; bases unmatched to any gene: 11. The CDR3 loop spans 17 amino acids. CDR3 sequence: CASSQKTGQVLNSPLHF. CDR3 DNA sequence: TGTGCCAGCAGCCAGAAAACGGGACAGGTTCTCAATTCACCCCTCCACTTT.

V and J are TRBV30 and TRBJ2-3, with 9 bases matching TRBD2. Germline assignment: CDR1 GTSNPN and CDR2 SVGIG (reference sequence). The CDR3 spans 16 residues. The trim removed 3 bases at V and 3 bases at J, leaving 10 bases unmatched. CDR3 amino acids: CAWSLKGTSRTDTQYF. CDR3 nucleotides: TGTGCCTGGAGCCTAAAGGGGACTAGCAGAACAGATACGCAGTATTTT.

This clone was seen once. V usage is TRBV2 and J usage is TRBJ2-6; D is perhaps TRBD1 (5 bases). V was pared by 0 bases and J by 0 bases, with 12 bases between. This CDR3 has 18 residues. Germline V CDR1 and CDR2: SNHLY, FYNNEI. DNA for the CDR3: TGTGCCAGCAGTGAAGCTGACAGCCTATACTCTGGGGCCAACGTCCTGACTTTC. Its translation: CASSEADSLYSGANVLTF.

Only one count was recorded for this clone. This rearrangement joins TRBV25-1 to TRBJ1-2; 7 nucleotides match TRBD1. Germline assignment: CDR1 MGHDK and CDR2 SYGVNS. The junction had 2 bases not matched to a gene; V was cut back by 5 bases and J by 2 bases. The CDR3 runs to 13 residues. The CDR3 spells CASSQTGNYGYTF. CDR3 sequence (DNA): TGTGCCAGCAGTCAGACAGGGAACTATGGCTACACCTTC.

CDR3 amino acids: CASSYRPRGHDEAFF. CDR3 DNA sequence: TGTGCCAGCAGTTACAGGCCCAGGGGGCATGATGAAGCTTTCTTT. The J gene is TRBJ1-1, the V gene TRBV6-6, with 8 bases matching TRBD1. The V segment lost 2 bases and the J segment 7 bases; nucleotides outside the gene matches: 9. The CDR3 contains 15 residues. CDR1 is MNHNY and CDR2 is SVGAGI in the germline V gene (reference sequence).

With respect to this clone: The junction departs from germline at one end; a sequencing error may be responsible. The V gene is TRBV28, the J gene TRBJ2-7; TRBD2 might be the D (6 bases). This CDR3 region has 14 residues. Germline CDR1 and CDR2: MDHEN and SYDVKM. The DNA of the CDR3 is TGTACCAGCAGCCCAGAGGGGAGGCTCTACGAGCAGTACTTC. It is translated as CTSSPEGRLYEQYF. Based on the CDR3 plus reference TRBV28 and TRBJ2-7, the full variable domain is DVKVTQSSRYLVKRTGEKVFLECVQDMDHENMFWYRQDPGLGLRLIYFSYDVKMKEKGDIPEGYSVSREKKERFSLILESASTNQTSMYLCTSSPEGRLYEQYFGPGTRLTVT.

The rearrangement joins TRBV18 to TRBJ2-1; 8 nucleotides agree with TRBD2. Germline trimming cut 3 bases from V and 6 bases from J; bases unmatched to any gene: 7. In germline, CDR1 is KGHSH, CDR2 LQKENI. The CDR3 loop spans 15 amino acids. Here the CDR3 reads CASSPGTSGSNEQFF. The CDR3 coding sequence is TGTGCCAGCTCACCCGGGACTAGTGGCTCCAATGAGCAGTTCTTC.

CDR3 residues: CASSRSGRGTGELFF. The CDR3 DNA follows: TGTGCCAGCAGTAGATCCGGGCGGGGGACCGGGGAGCTGTTTTTT. This chain uses TRBV6-5 with TRBJ2-2; TRBD2 aligns across 7 bases. Germline CDR1 is MNHEY and CDR2 is SVGAGI. The CDR3 spans 15 residues. Trimming at V came to 5 bases and at J to 5 bases, leaving 8 bases not matched to a gene.